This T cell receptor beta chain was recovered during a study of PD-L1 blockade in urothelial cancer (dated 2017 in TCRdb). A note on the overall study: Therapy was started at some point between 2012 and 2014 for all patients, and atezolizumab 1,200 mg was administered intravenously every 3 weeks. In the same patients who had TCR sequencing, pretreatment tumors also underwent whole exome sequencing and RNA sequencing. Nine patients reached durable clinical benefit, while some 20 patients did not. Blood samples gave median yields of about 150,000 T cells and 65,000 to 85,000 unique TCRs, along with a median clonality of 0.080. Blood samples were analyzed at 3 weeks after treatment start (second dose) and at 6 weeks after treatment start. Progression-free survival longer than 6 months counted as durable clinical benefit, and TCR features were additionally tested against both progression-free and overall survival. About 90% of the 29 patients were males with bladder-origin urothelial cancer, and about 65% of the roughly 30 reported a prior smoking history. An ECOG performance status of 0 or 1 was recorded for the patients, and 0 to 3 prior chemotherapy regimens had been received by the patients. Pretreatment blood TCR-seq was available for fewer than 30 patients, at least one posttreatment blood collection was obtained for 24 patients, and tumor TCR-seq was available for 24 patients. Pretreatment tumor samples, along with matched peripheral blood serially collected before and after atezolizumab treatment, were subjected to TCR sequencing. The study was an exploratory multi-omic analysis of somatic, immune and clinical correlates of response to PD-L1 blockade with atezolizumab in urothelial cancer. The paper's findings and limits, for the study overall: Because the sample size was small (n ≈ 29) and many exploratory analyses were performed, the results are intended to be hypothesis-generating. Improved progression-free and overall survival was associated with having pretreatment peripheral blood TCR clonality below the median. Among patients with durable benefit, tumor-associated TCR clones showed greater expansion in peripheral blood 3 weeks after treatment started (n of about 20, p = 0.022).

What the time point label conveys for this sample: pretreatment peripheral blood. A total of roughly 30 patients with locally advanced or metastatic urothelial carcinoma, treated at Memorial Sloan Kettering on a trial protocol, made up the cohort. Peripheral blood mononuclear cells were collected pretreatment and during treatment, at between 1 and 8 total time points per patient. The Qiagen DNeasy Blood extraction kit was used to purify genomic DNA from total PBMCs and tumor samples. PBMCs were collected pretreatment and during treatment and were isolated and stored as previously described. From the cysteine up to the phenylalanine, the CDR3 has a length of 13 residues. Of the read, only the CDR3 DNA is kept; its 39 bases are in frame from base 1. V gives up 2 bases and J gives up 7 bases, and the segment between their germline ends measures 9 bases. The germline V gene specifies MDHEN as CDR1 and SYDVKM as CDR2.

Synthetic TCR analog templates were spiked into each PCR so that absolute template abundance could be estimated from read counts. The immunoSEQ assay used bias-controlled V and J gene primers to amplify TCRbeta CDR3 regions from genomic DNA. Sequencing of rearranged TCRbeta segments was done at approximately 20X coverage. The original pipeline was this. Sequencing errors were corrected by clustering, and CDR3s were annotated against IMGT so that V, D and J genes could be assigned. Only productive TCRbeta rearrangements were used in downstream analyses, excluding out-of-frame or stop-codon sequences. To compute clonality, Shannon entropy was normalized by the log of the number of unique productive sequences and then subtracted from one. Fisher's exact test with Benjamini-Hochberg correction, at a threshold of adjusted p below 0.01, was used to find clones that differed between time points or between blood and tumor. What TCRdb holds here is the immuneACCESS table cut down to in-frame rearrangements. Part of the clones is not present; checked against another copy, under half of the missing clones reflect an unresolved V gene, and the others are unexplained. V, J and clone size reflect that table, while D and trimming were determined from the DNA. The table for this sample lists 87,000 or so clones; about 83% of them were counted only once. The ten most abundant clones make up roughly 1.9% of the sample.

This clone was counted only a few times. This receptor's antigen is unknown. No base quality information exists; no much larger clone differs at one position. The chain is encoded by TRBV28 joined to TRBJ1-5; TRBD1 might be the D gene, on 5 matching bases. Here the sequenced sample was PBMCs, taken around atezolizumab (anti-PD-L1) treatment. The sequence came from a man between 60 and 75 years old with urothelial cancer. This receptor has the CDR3 CASSLRGFQPQHF. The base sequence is TGTGCCAGCAGTTTAAGGGGATTCCAGCCCCAGCATTTT.